Following are 18 T cell receptor beta chains from one sample sequenced in a study of CD8 T cells in ankylosing spondylitis. Study-level results: Eight or nine highly homologous variants formed a TCR beta motif that appeared characteristic of ankylosing spondylitis blood.

TCRdb ran MiXCR on the 5' RACE reads and lists one entry per CDR3 protein. The sample contains around 770,000 distinct CDR3 sequences, over 9.5% of which appear only once. No antigen is known for these receptors. The sample was blood, either unsorted or a sorted T cell fraction (not recorded which). These receptors were collected from a male donor with ankylosing spondylitis.

The sample holds a few counts of this clonotype. The chain joins TRBV20-1 to TRBJ2-5; D not certain. CDR1 is DFQATT, CDR2 SNEGSKA, per germline (reference sequence). The CDR3 is 12 residues long. Trimming shortened V by 4 bases and J by 2 bases, and 8 bases separated the two germline ends. The CDR3 bases are TGCAGTGCTACGGACCAACAAGAGACCCAGTACTTC. As protein: CSATDQQETQYF.

The table lists this clonotype with a few counts. The CDR3 reads CAWSERWGYANTGELFF. For the CDR3, the DNA is TGTGCCTGGAGTGAGAGATGGGGCTACGCGAACACCGGGGAGCTGTTTTTT. The chain is built from TRBV30 and TRBJ2-2; TRBD1 might be the D (5 bases). The CDR3 runs 17 residues. With 1 base removed from V and 0 bases from J, the gap between germline ends came to 15 bases. The germline V gene encodes CDR1 GTSNPN and CDR2 SVGIG (reference sequence).

This clonotype was found many times. This sequence joins TRBV20-1 and TRBJ1-2; tentative D call: TRBD1 (5 bases). In germline, CDR1 is DFQATT, CDR2 SNEGSKA (reference sequence). The CDR3 is 13 amino acids. Trimming stripped 0 bases from V and 2 bases from J, with 7 bases between. The CDR3 loop is CSARDRVNYGYTF. CDR3 nucleotides: TGCAGTGCTAGAGACAGGGTGAACTATGGCTACACCTTC.

This clonotype showed up many times. This rearrangement joins TRBV4-2 to TRBJ2-7; the D gene is possibly TRBD1 (6 bases). The ends were cut back, 1 base at V and 2 bases at J, with 24 bases in the middle. The V gene's germline CDR1 is LGHNA and CDR2 YNFKEQ. CDR3 size: 19 residues. The CDR3 is CASSQGPTGAGWIPYEQYF. DNA for the CDR3: TGTGCCAGCAGCCAAGGACCGACAGGTGCCGGATGGATCCCCTACGAGCAGTACTTC.

This clonotype was observed a few times. The chain is built from TRBV6-5 and TRBJ2-5; no reliable D call. The CDR3 spans 12 residues. Trimming removed 5 bases at V and 7 bases at J, with 11 bases between. CDR1 is MNHEY, CDR2 SVGAGI, per germline. In DNA, the CDR3 is TGTGCCAGCAGTAAGAGCGCTGGGACCCAGTACTTC. This sequence encodes CASSKSAGTQYF.

The J gene is TRBJ2-3, the V gene TRBV6-4, with TRBD1 matching over 9 bases. The ends lost 5 bases at V and 5 bases at J; junction bases unmatched: 11. Germline V gene data show CDR1 as MRHNA and CDR2 as SNTAGT. The CDR3 sequence is 16 residues long. The CDR3 DNA follows: TGTGCCAGCAGTCGAACAGGGGGCTTCCAGGGAGATACGCAGTATTTT. Its protein product is CASSRTGGFQGDTQYF.

The rearrangement joins TRBV4-3 to TRBJ1-1; a weak D match, TRBD1 (6 bases). Trimming stripped 4 bases from V and 4 bases from J, with 16 bases between. CDR3 length: 15 amino acids. Germline V gene sequence: CDR1 LGHNA, CDR2 YSLEER. In DNA form, the CDR3 reads TGCGCCAGCAGCCTTGGTTACGGGGGCATCACTGAAGCTTTCTTT. Translated, it gives CASSLGYGGITEAFF.

This clonotype was observed a few times. The chain links TRBV7-2 to TRBJ2-7, with D uncertain. Germline assignment: CDR1 SGHTA and CDR2 FQGNSA. The CDR3 totals 12 residues. The germline V and J ends were trimmed by 3 bases and 6 bases, with 9 bases remaining between them. The CDR3 region is CASSFSAAEQYF. The CDR3 DNA reads TGTGCCAGCAGCTTCTCTGCGGCCGAGCAGTACTTC.

This clonotype was seen many times. The chain links TRBV5-1 to TRBJ2-7, with D unclear. The germline V and J ends were trimmed by 0 bases and 2 bases, with 9 bases remaining between them. This CDR3 has 14 amino acids. Germline CDR1 and CDR2: SGHRS and YFSETQ. Here the CDR3 DNA reads TGCGCCAGCAGCTTGGACCCAGGAACCTACGAGCAGTACTTC. Its translation is CASSLDPGTYEQYF.

This clonotype was found many times. The chain is built from TRBV12-3 or TRBV12-4 and TRBJ2-7, with D perhaps assigned TRBD1 or TRBD2 (5 bases each). The CDR3 is made up of 14 amino acids. Trimming removed 3 bases from V and 0 bases from J, with 9 bases in between. CDR3 nucleotide sequence: TGTGCCAGCAGTTTCGGGACCGACTCCTACGAGCAGTACTTC. Protein sequence: CASSFGTDSYEQYF.

This clonotype was counted a few times. CDR3 DNA sequence: TGTGCCAGCAGTTTATCGGGGACTAGCGGGAAGTGGTACGAGCAGTACTTC. This codes for CASSLSGTSGKWYEQYF. The chain carries TRBV28 and TRBJ2-7; 13 positions agree with TRBD2. The germline V gene has CDR1 MDHEN and CDR2 SYDVKM. This CDR3 has 17 amino acids. Trimming removed 1 base from V and 4 bases from J; junction bases left unmatched: 7.

The chain has TRBV20-1 and TRBJ2-1; 12 nucleotides align to TRBD2. This CDR3 region has 14 residues. Germline assignment: CDR1 DFQATT and CDR2 SNEGSKA (reference sequence). Trimming cost V 6 bases and J 7 bases; bases outside gene matches: 7. CDR3 in amino acids: CSALRTSGENEQFF. For the CDR3, the DNA is TGCAGTGCCCTACGGACTAGCGGGGAAAATGAGCAGTTCTTC.

The chain links TRBV11-2 to TRBJ2-4; D is unresolved. CDR1 is SGHAT and CDR2 is FQNNGV in the germline V gene. The CDR3 has 15 amino acids. The V and J ends lost 5 bases and 3 bases respectively, with 14 bases between them. The CDR3: CASSPGPLVKNIQYF. Written as DNA, the CDR3 is TGTGCCAGCAGCCCCGGGCCCCTAGTCAAAAACATTCAGTACTTC.

This clonotype was seen a handful of times. This chain's CDR3 is CSARDPRGSGSDEQFF. CDR3 DNA sequence: TGCAGTGCTAGAGACCCCAGGGGTAGCGGGAGCGATGAGCAGTTCTTC. This chain links TRBV20-1 with TRBJ2-1; the match to TRBD2 covers 9 bases. Germline V gene sequence: CDR1 DFQATT, CDR2 SNEGSKA (reference sequence). This CDR3 spans 16 amino acids. V shed 0 bases, J shed 8 bases, and the junction held 11 bases outside the gene matches.

The sample holds a few counts of this clonotype. The rearrangement links TRBV29-1 to TRBJ2-5; 7 nucleotides align to TRBD1. The CDR3 is 14 amino acids. Per the germline V gene, CDR1 is SQVTM and CDR2 is ANQGSEA. J lost 2 bases, V lost 6 bases, and 9 bases had no gene match. CDR3: CSVAMGQTQETQYF. The CDR3 nucleotides read TGCAGCGTCGCTATGGGACAGACTCAAGAGACCCAGTACTTC.

The V and J genes are TRBV7-9 and TRBJ2-2; D unresolved. With 0 bases removed from V and 0 bases from J, the gap between germline ends came to 8 bases. The CDR3 extends over 16 amino acids. Looked up from germline, CDR1 is SEHNR and CDR2 is FQNEAQ (reference sequence). The CDR3 bases are TGTGCCAGCAGCTTAGCGGTGGGATCGAACACCGGGGAGCTGTTTTTT. Translating gives CASSLAVGSNTGELFF.

This clonotype was observed a few times. The chain carries TRBV6-1 and TRBJ1-5, with D possibly TRBD1 on 6 matching bases. This CDR3 spans 15 amino acids. CDR1 is MNHNS, CDR2 SASEGT, per germline. V was clipped by 11 bases and J by 3 bases, with 20 bases between them. CDR3 in amino acids: CAANPTGLYNQPQHF. In nucleotides, the CDR3 is TGTGCCGCCAACCCAACAGGGCTCTACAATCAGCCCCAGCATTTT.

This clonotype was seen more than once but under ten times. The chain joins TRBV10-3 to TRBJ2-2; 8 bases are shared with TRBD1. This CDR3 comprises 15 residues. J was trimmed by 2 bases and V by 4 bases; bases with no gene match: 3. Germline values: CDR1 ENHRY, CDR2 SYGVKD. CDR3: CAISGDRLNTGELFF. Written as DNA, the CDR3 is TGTGCCATCAGTGGGGACAGGCTAAACACCGGGGAGCTGTTTTTT.